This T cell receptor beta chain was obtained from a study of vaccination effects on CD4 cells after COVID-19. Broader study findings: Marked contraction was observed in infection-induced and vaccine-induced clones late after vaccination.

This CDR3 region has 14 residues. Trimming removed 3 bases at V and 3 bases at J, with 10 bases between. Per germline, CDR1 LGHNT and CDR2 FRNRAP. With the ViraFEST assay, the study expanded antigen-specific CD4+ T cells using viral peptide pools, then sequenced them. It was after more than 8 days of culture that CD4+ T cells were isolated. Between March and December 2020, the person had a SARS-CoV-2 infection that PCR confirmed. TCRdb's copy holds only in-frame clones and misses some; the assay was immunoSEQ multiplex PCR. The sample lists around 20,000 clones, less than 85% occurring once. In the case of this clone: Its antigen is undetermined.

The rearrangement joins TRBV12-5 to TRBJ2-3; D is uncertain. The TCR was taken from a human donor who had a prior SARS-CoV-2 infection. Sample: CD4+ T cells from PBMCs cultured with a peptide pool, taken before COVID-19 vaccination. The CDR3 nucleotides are TGTGCTAGTGGTTTTGGTGGTTCTACAGATACGCAGTATTTT. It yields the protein CASGFGGSTDTQYF.